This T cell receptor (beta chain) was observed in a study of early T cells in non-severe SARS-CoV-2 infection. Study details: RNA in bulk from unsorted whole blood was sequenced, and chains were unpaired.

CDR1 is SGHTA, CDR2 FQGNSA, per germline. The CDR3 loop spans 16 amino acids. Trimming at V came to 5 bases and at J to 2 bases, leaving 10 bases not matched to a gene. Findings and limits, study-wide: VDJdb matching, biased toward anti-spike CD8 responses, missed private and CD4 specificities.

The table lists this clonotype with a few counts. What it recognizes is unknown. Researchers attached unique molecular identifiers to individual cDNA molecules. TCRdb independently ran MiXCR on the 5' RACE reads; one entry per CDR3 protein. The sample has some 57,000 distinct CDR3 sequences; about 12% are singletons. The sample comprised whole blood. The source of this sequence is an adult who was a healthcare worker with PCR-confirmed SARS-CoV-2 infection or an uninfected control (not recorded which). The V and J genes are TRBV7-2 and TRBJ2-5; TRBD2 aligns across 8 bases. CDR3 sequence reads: CASSAGSGTRQETQYF. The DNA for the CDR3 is TGTGCCAGCAGCGCCGGATCCGGGACTAGACAAGAGACCCAGTACTTC.